This T cell receptor beta chain was recovered during a study of blood T cells in healthy people across ages. This clonotype was observed a few times. The second PCR ran roughly 7 to 12 cycles with a sample-barcoded 5' primer and J-beta primers. TCRdb called the 5' RACE reads again in MiXCR, with one record for every CDR3 protein. The table shows fewer than 1.5 million distinct CDR3 sequences, with about 43% occurring only once. The CDR3 has 12 amino acids. The V and J ends lost 3 bases and 7 bases respectively, with 10 bases between them. Germline CDR1 is SGHTA and CDR2 is FQGNSA. The clonotype comes from a woman under 30 in good health. The chain is built from TRBV7-2 and TRBJ2-7; D is unresolved. The specimen was blood. This chain's CDR3 is CASSFGALEQYF. Written as DNA, the CDR3 is TGTGCCAGCAGCTTCGGAGCCCTGGAGCAGTACTTC.